The sample holds a few counts of the clone carrying this T cell receptor (beta chain). Germline V gene lookup returns CDR1 LNHDA and CDR2 SQIVND (reference sequence). This CDR3 has 16 residues. Trimming shortened V by 5 bases and J by 6 bases, and 22 bases separated the two germline ends. This sample was included in a study of blood T cell repertoires in COVID-19. Everyone who took part was roughly 18 to 89 years old, and they came from roughly 25 US areas. Assignment of participants to cohorts was predicated upon participant-reported clinical history. Clones were read by immunoSEQ multiplex PCR, and TCRdb kept only the in-frame ones, dropping some. The sample carries hundreds of thousands of clones, roughly 80% recorded once.

This clonotype was sampled from a man between 40 and 49 years old who had been exposed to COVID-19. The gene calls are TRBV19 and TRBJ1-1; D is perhaps TRBD1 (6 bases). The sequenced material came from PBMCs or T cells enriched from blood (not recorded which). The CDR3 nucleotides read TGTGCCAGTAGTCTCAATCCGCCAGGGGTCTCCTCTGAAGCTTTCTTT. Translating it yields CASSLNPPGVSSEAFF.